These 20 T cell receptor beta chains share one sample of origin, sequenced in a study of regulatory dendritic cells for organ transplantation. Allogeneic regulatory or mature dendritic cells were co-cultured for under six days with CFSE-labeled sorted T cells at 1:10. Clones were read by immunoSEQ multiplex PCR, and TCRdb kept only the in-frame ones, dropping some. The data contain over 10,000 clones, 74% of them singletons. Their antigen targets remain unknown. What was sequenced was naive CD4+ T cells from blood cultured with regulatory dendritic cells. Subset here: CD45RA+ naive T cells. The receptors stem from a human donor in good health.

CDR3 sequence: CASRGPGTKSYNEQFF. The CDR3 nucleotides read TGTGCCAGCAGAGGCCCCGGGACAAAGTCCTACAATGAGCAGTTCTTC. This sequence joins TRBV21-1 and TRBJ2-1; TRBD1, the table's D call, was not compared with the DNA. TRBV21-1 is flagged as a pseudogene. CDR3 size: 16 residues.

The chain recombines TRBV15 with TRBJ2-2; D is uncertain. Germline lookup yields CDR1 LNHNV and CDR2 YYDKDF (reference sequence). V dropped 1 base and J dropped 4 bases, with 7 bases sitting between them. The CDR3 has 14 amino acids. The CDR3 bases are TGTGCCACCAGCAGAGTAGACATCACCGGGGAGCTGTTTTTT. It yields the protein CATSRVDITGELFF.

V and J are TRBV9 and TRBJ2-7; D perhaps matches TRBD1 (5 bases). V was pared by 3 bases and J by 1 base, with 14 bases between. Germline CDR1 is SGDLS and CDR2 is YYNGEE. The CDR3 length is 15 residues. In DNA form, the CDR3 reads TGTGCCAGCAGCGGACGAACAGGACCGTCCTACGAGCAGTACTTC. This gives the protein CASSGRTGPSYEQYF.

In its sample, this clone was seen a few times. This sequence joins TRBV5-1 and TRBJ2-2; tentatively, D is TRBD1 (5 bases). Germline V gene sequence: CDR1 SGHRS, CDR2 YFSETQ. The CDR3 spans 14 residues. Trimming pared 4 bases from V and 1 base from J, leaving 8 bases between. The CDR3 is CASSIGVNTGELFF. The CDR3 DNA is TGCGCCAGCAGCATAGGGGTGAACACCGGGGAGCTGTTTTTT.

This clone was found a few times. The rearrangement uses TRBV7-8 and TRBJ1-2, with 7 nucleotides matching TRBD1. V was pared by 1 base and J by 8 bases, with 4 bases of the junction left unmatched. The CDR3 contains 13 residues. CDR1 is SGHVS, CDR2 FQNEAQ, per germline. The CDR3 reads CASSLDRGGGYTF. The CDR3 DNA is TGTGCCAGCAGCTTAGACAGGGGAGGAGGCTACACCTTC.

The chain uses TRBV5-1 and TRBJ1-1, with 7 bases identical to TRBD1. Per germline, CDR1 SGHRS and CDR2 YFSETQ. There are 17 residues in the CDR3. Trimming took 4 bases from V and 4 from J; bases not matched to a gene: 16. The CDR3 here is CASSLEAGGWRGTEAFF. The CDR3 nucleotides are TGCGCCAGCAGCCTGGAGGCAGGGGGTTGGCGTGGCACTGAAGCTTTCTTT.

The CDR3 loop reads CASSEVGGGYGYTF. CDR3 coding DNA: TGTGCCAGCAGTGAAGTGGGAGGAGGTTATGGCTACACCTTC. J is TRBJ1-2 and V is TRBV2; D unclear. Between the trimmed V and J ends, which lost 1 base and 5 bases, there was a span of 11 bases. Per the germline V gene, CDR1 is SNHLY and CDR2 is FYNNEI. There are 14 residues in the CDR3.

The V call is TRBV7-8, the J call TRBJ2-3; TRBD1 agrees at 8 bases. The germline V gene encodes CDR1 SGHVS and CDR2 FQNEAQ. The CDR3 is made up of 15 amino acids. J gave up 0 bases and V 5 bases, and 4 bases lay outside the gene matches. The CDR3, as DNA: TGTGCCAGCAGCCGCCGGACAGGGAGCACAGATACGCAGTATTTT. Translating gives CASSRRTGSTDTQYF. The variable domain in full, completed from reference TRBV7-8 and TRBJ2-3, reads GAGVSQSPRYKVAKRGQDVALRCDPISGHVSLFWYQQALGQGPEFLTYFQNEAQLDKSGLPSDRFFAERPEGSVSTLKIQRTQQEDSAVYLCASSRRTGSTDTQYFGPGTRLTVL.

The chain carries TRBV11-3 and TRBJ2-3; TRBD2 matches at 13 bases. Germline V CDR1 and CDR2: SGHNT, YENEEA. V lost 5 bases and J lost 1; bases outside the gene matches: 6. The CDR3 has 17 residues. The CDR3 here is CASSLRTSGGRTDTQYF. CDR3 nucleotide sequence: TGTGCCAGCAGCCTCCGGACTAGCGGGGGTCGCACAGATACGCAGTATTTT.

The gene calls are TRBV6-1 and TRBJ1-4; 7 bases match TRBD1. This CDR3 is 15 amino acids long. Germline V CDR1 and CDR2: MNHNS, SASEGT. Trimming removed 6 bases from V and 3 bases from J; junction bases left unmatched: 7. This CDR3 is CASSFDRVPNEKLFF. DNA for the CDR3: TGTGCCAGCAGCTTCGACAGGGTGCCTAATGAAAAACTGTTTTTT.

The rearrangement links TRBV25-1 to TRBJ1-4; D perhaps matches TRBD1 (5 bases). The CDR3 covers 16 residues. The V gene's germline CDR1 is MGHDK and CDR2 SYGVNS. The V end lost 1 base, the J end lost 4 bases, and 13 bases lay between the germline ends. The CDR3 protein is CASSESGRGDNEKLFF. The CDR3 nucleotides read TGTGCCAGCAGTGAATCGGGGAGGGGAGATAATGAAAAACTGTTTTTT.

Only a few counts were recorded for this clone. The V gene is TRBV19, the J gene TRBJ1-2; TRBD1 agrees at 7 bases. The CDR3 loop spans 15 amino acids. With 4 bases clipped from V and 2 bases from J, the junction kept 7 bases outside the gene matches. Germline CDR1 LNHDA, CDR2 SQIVND (reference sequence). CDR3 DNA: TGTGCCAGTAGTAGTGCGGGACAGATAAACTATGGCTACACCTTC. The encoded protein is CASSSAGQINYGYTF. The full variable domain, in which reference TRBV19 and TRBJ1-2 provide the parts outside the CDR3, is DGGITQSPKYLFRKEGQNVTLSCEQNLNHDAMYWYRQDPGQGLRLIYYSQIVNDFQKGDIAEGYSVSREKKESFPLTVTSAQKNPTAFYLCASSSAGQINYGYTFGSGTRLTVV.

The V and J genes are TRBV9 and TRBJ2-7, with D maybe TRBD2 (5 bases). The germline V gene encodes CDR1 SGDLS and CDR2 YYNGEE. The CDR3 is 16 residues long. V was clipped by 3 bases and J by 0 bases, with 16 bases between them. CDR3 protein: CASSAVSGSSSYEQYF. CDR3 nucleotides: TGTGCCAGCAGCGCAGTATCGGGGTCTAGCTCCTACGAGCAGTACTTC.

This chain uses TRBV28 with TRBJ1-1; a possible D gene is TRBD1 (5 bases). Germline loops: CDR1 MDHEN, CDR2 SYDVKM. The V and J ends lost 10 bases and 3 bases respectively, with 15 bases between them. The CDR3 totals 13 residues. In DNA, the CDR3 is TGTGCCACCCCAGGGATGGGGTACACTGAAGCTTTCTTT. Its protein product is CATPGMGYTEAFF.

The rearrangement uses TRBV5-4 and TRBJ1-4; a weak D match, TRBD1 (6 bases). Germline assignment: CDR1 SGHNT and CDR2 YYREEE (reference sequence). Between the trimmed V and J ends, which lost 2 bases and 5 bases, there was a span of 10 bases. The CDR3 contains 14 residues. The chain's CDR3 is CASSFQGRNEKLFF. CDR3 coding DNA: TGTGCCAGCAGCTTCCAGGGGCGAAATGAAAAACTGTTTTTT.

The chain recombines TRBV7-2 with TRBJ1-2; perhaps TRBD1 as D (6 bases). The length of the CDR3 is 14 residues. The ends were cut back, 1 base at V and 7 bases at J, with 13 bases in the middle. Germline V gene lookup returns CDR1 SGHTA and CDR2 FQGNSA. CDR3 in amino acids: CASSLGVGGPGYTF. The CDR3 DNA reads as TGTGCCAGCAGCTTAGGGGTCGGGGGGCCTGGCTACACCTTC. Full variable domain (rest looked up from reference TRBV7-2 and TRBJ1-2): GAGVSQSPSNKVTEKGKDVELRCDPISGHTALYWYRQSLGQGLEFLIYFQGNSAPDKSGLPSDRFSAERTGGSVSTLTIQRTQQEDSAVYLCASSLGVGGPGYTFGSGTRLTVV.

The CDR3 sequence: CASSFSEQFF. In DNA, the CDR3 is TGTGCCAGCAGTTTCAGTGAGCAGTTCTTC. The genes are TRBV2 and TRBJ2-1; D not resolved. CDR1 and CDR2 (germline): SNHLY, FYNNEI. V gave up 5 bases and J gave up 9 bases, with 5 bases separating them. CDR3 length equals 10 residues.

This clone appeared a few times. The chain has TRBV7-9 and TRBJ1-2; TRBD1 agrees at 7 bases. Trimming at V came to 6 bases and at J to 4 bases, leaving 2 bases not matched to a gene. Germline CDR1 SEHNR, CDR2 FQNEAQ (reference sequence). This CDR3 has 12 amino acids. The CDR3 is CASSSGGYGYTF. CDR3 sequence (DNA): TGTGCCAGCAGTTCAGGGGGCTATGGCTACACCTTC.

The V call is TRBV5-1, the J call TRBJ2-6; the D is unclear. V was clipped by 6 bases and J by 0 bases, with 10 bases between them. The germline V gene encodes CDR1 SGHRS and CDR2 YFSETQ. This CDR3 is 15 amino acids long. CDR3 residues: CASNGQNSGANVLTF. The CDR3 nucleotides read TGCGCCAGCAATGGGCAGAACTCTGGGGCCAACGTCCTGACTTTC.

The J gene is TRBJ1-2, the V gene TRBV11-2, with 7 bases lining up with TRBD1. V lost 4 bases to trimming and J lost 5 bases; unmatched junction nucleotides: 7. Germline V gene lookup returns CDR1 SGHAT and CDR2 FQNNGV. The length of the CDR3 is 14 residues. This chain's CDR3 is CASSSAAGGYGYTF. In nucleotides, the CDR3 is TGTGCCAGCAGCTCGGCAGCAGGGGGGTATGGCTACACCTTC.